The source of this T cell receptor beta chain is a study of OX40 agonist ivuxolimab in advanced cancers. On the study more broadly: All patients had ivuxolimab intravenously every 2 weeks at 0.01 to 10 mg/kg. Study-level points and caveats: Within 6 weeks, CD4+ and CD8+ blood T cells expanded clonally at 0.1 to 3.0 mg/kg.

Repertoires were generated with immunoSEQ multiplex PCR, while TCRdb's copy carries only in-frame clones and drops some. The table records 25,000 to 35,000 clones, about four fifths of them present only once. Systemic immunosuppression or autoimmune disease history was grounds to exclude patients. CDR1 SGHRS and CDR2 YFSETQ come from the germline V gene. The CDR3 has 17 residues. The V end lost 0 bases, the J end lost 6 bases, and 18 bases lay between the germline ends. A remark on this clone: No antigen is known for it.

This TCR was sampled from an adult with an advanced solid tumor such as melanoma, head and neck, liver or kidney cancer. The genes are TRBV5-1 and TRBJ2-2; D is unclear. The specimen was CD4+ or CD8+ T cells sorted from blood, collected in a trial of the OX40 agonist ivuxolimab. The CDR3: CASSLGGLESVAGELFF. The CDR3 DNA sequence: TGCGCCAGCAGCTTGGGTGGTCTGGAGTCGGTTGCCGGGGAGCTGTTTTTT.